The clone carrying this T cell receptor beta chain appeared a single time. The data are from a study of blood T cell repertoires in COVID-19. Only in-frame clones appear in the TCRdb table, and some are missing; sequencing was by immunoSEQ multiplex PCR. The table lists under 250,000 clones, approximately 84% of them singletons. The CDR3 contains 14 residues. CDR1 SGHNT and CDR2 YYREEE come from the germline V gene (reference sequence). V lost 0 bases, J lost 3 bases, and 0 bases stayed unmatched. The material sequenced was peripheral blood. The chain carries TRBV5-4 and TRBJ2-1; 7 nucleotides align to TRBD2. This receptor was identified in a man aged 45-65 years with COVID-19, enrolled during active disease. CDR3 in amino acids: CASSLGGGYNEQFF. As DNA, the CDR3 is TGTGCCAGCAGCTTGGGGGGGGGCTACAATGAGCAGTTCTTC.